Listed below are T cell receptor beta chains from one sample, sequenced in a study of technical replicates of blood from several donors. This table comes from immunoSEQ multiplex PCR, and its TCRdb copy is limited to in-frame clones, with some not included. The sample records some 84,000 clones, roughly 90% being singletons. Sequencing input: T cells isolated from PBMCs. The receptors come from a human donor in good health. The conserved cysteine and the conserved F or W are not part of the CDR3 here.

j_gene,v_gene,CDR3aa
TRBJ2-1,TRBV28,ASSLDREVNNEQF
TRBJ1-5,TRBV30,AWSVSMNQPQH
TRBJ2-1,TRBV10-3,ATLSSYNEQF
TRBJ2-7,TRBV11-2,ASSLRTHEQY
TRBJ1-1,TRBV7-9,ASSLGAGDQTF
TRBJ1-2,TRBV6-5,ASSLRTGQMYGYT
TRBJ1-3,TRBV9,ASSAGTTKSGNTIY
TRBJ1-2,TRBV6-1,ASSEVPGGNYGYT
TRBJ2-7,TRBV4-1,ASSHPDRSEQY
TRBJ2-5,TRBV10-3,AISESVRVESGQY
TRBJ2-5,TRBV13,ASSLGGGTKETQY
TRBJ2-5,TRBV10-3,AISEDRGGWETQY
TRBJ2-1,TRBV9,ASSVVLAGGYNEQF
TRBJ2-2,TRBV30,AWSRTGNTGELF
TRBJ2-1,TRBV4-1,ASRLGLAGYNEQF
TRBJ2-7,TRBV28,ASSPDSPYEQY
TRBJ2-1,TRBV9,ASSVDLISDEQF
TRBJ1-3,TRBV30,AGATGSSGNTIY
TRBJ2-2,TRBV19,ASRSWRLAWFEGLAGELF
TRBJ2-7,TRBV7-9,ASSSQGYEQY
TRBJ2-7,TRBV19,ASSMSDRPEEQY
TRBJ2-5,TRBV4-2,ASSQAGVVRETQY
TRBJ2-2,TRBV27,ASSLREIGELF
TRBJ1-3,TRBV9,ASSGLQGSPSGPGNTIY
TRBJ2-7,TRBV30,AWSRGGSGSNSYEQY
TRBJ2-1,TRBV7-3,ASSLTPNEQF
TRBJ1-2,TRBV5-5,ASSGQSNYGYT
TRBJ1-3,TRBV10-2,ATIKGGPLSGNTIY
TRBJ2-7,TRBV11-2,ASSLVRLFSYEQY
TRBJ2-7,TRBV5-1,ASSMGTGHYEQY
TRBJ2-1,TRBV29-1,SVVGGRGDEQF
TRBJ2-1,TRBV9,ASSSGGEGLGEQF
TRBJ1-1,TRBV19,ASSIGGYTEAF
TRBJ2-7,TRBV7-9,ASSASGNYEQY
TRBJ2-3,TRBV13,ASSDGGGYGTDTQY
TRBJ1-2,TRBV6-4,ASSDGQGASGYT
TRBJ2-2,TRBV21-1,ASSNQVVSGELF
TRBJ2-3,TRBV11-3,ASSLASSGSYTQY
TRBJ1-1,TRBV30,AWSVRLSNTEAF
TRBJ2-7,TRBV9,ASSTGTLRYDEQY
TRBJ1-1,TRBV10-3,AIGHWNTEAF
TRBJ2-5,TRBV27,ASSPARTSGETQY
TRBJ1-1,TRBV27,ASSPRDRGVTEAF
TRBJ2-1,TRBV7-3,ASSFSTSEYNEQF
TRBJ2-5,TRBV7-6,ASSTEPGLAGVGETQY
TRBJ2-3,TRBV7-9,ASRWTSGDTDTQY
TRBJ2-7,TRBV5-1,ASRADYEQY
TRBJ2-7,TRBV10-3,AIGASSYEQY
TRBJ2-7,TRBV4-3,ASSRRIAGGYEQY
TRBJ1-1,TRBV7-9,ASSFGTGHTEAF
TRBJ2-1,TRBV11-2,ASSARSDEQF
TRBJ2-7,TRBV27,ASSLGLPGASGAYEQY
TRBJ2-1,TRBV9,ASSPSGSSYNEQF